The sample holds a few counts of the clone carrying this TCR beta chain. As yet, its antigen is unknown. CDR1 and CDR2 from the germline V gene are DFQATT and SNEGSKA (reference sequence). The V gene end was trimmed by 2 bases and the J gene end by 10 bases; junction bases not matched to a gene: 15. The CDR3 length is 17 residues. The record originates from a study of CD8+CD57+ T cells in acquired aplastic anemia. As for the study in general: The mean DNA yield obtained from sorted CD4+ and CD8+ cells came to approximately 3 ug. Mean read depth for CD4+ cells from healthy donors was 9.5 million to 13 million.

The TCR beta profiling, which covered VDJ combination and CDR3 sequence, was carried out using genomic DNA as the template. Each CDR3 protein gets one entry after TCRdb re-called the reads with MiXCR. Found here are about 180,000 distinct CDR3 sequences, 40% to 50% of them singletons; the top ten hold 2.9%. Study-level results: Patients and controls were found to share more than 25 CD8+ CDR3 sequences. In CD8+ cells, Simpson's diversity showed no significant difference between patients and controls.

The rearrangement uses TRBV20-1 and TRBJ2-2, with TRBD2 matching over 11 bases. The clonotype originates from a human donor in good health. Sequencing was done on a sample of sorted CD4+, CD8+, or CD8+CD57+ T cells (not recorded which) from PBMCs. CDR3 loop: CSARWASGRLGAEELFF. CDR3 DNA sequence: TGCAGTGCTAGATGGGCTAGCGGGAGGCTTGGGGCCGAGGAGCTGTTTTTT.